This TCR beta chain emerged from a study of T-cell reconstitution after alpha-beta-depleted transplantation in children. Preparing the TCRbeta library involved the use of unique molecular identifiers. One entry per CDR3 protein results from TCRdb running MiXCR on the PCR reads. The sample lists fewer than 250,000 distinct CDR3 sequences; 6.5% to 10% were seen once. J was trimmed by 4 bases and V by 3 bases; bases with no gene match: 2. CDR3 length: 14 residues. In germline, CDR1 is SGHRS, CDR2 YFSETQ. This clonotype was seen many times. The sequencing here drew on PBMCs, mostly from graft donor cells, taken 180 days after TCRalphabeta/CD19-depleted stem cell transplant. The sequence was obtained from a male patient younger than 18 who had a stem cell transplant for acute lymphoblastic leukemia, so the T cells may come from the graft donor. The chain combines TRBV5-1 with TRBJ1-3, with 9 bases lining up with TRBD1. CDR3 sequence: CASSSGQGGNTIYF. CDR3 in DNA: TGCGCCAGCAGCTCCGGACAGGGGGGAAACACCATATATTTT.